This TCR beta chain was retrieved from a study of T cells in Graves' hyperthyroidism and ophthalmopathy. Study at large: Prior to any treatment, at the point of initial diagnosis, peripheral blood was collected.

This CDR3 comprises 15 residues. V shed 0 bases and J shed 4 bases, with 15 bases lying between them. Per germline, CDR1 DFQATT and CDR2 SNEGSKA (reference sequence). Study-wide results and limits: Appearing also in blood were most of the thyroid clonotypes expanded above 0.001.

RNA transcripts provided the source from which TCR beta CDR3 regions were amplified. The HTBI set primed first-round TCR CDR3 RT-PCR. MiXCR, run by TCRdb on the multiplex PCR reads, gives a single entry per CDR3 protein. Of fewer than 350,000 distinct CDR3 sequences in the sample, 15% to 20% were seen once. Regarding this clonotype: Its antigen is still unknown.

The sample taken for sequencing was blood. The TCR originated in a man in his forties or fifties with Graves' ophthalmopathy. This chain connects TRBV20-1 to TRBJ1-2; possibly TRBD1 for D (5 bases). CDR3: CSARDPGLRLYGYTF. The CDR3 nucleotides are TGCAGTGCTAGAGACCCAGGGCTTCGACTCTATGGCTACACCTTC.